This T cell receptor (beta chain) was documented in a study of shared clonotypes between healthy human individuals. Findings of the study overall: Only blood was sampled, and tissue TCR repertoires likely differ from blood ones.

Regarding this clone: The antigen is undetermined.

The assay was carried out at the deep level. Replicate PCRs for unsorted PBMC used approximately 320 ng DNA (about 30,000 T cell genomes). Sequencing used immunoSEQ multiplex PCR; TCRdb keeps in-frame clones, though not all of them. The repertoire holds a few hundred thousand clones, with around three quarters as singletons. Sequenced sample: PBMCs. This clonotype was obtained from a middle-aged woman in good health. Some clones in this sample may be carry-over from other donors' samples.

CDR3 nucleotide sequence: TGTGCCAGCAGCCTGGGGGTCCCCTCCTACGAGCAGTACTTC. It encodes CASSLGVPSYEQYF. The V call is TRBV13, the J call TRBJ2-5; D may be TRBD1 or TRBD2 (5 bases each). The tail of the sequence fits TRBJ2-7 better, so the J call may be wrong. CDR1 is PRHDT, CDR2 FYEKMQ, per germline (reference sequence). CDR3 length: 14 residues.